The 10 T cell receptor beta chains reported below all come from one sample, sequenced in a study of T cell responses to AZD1222 COVID-19 vaccine. Method: immunoSEQ multiplex PCR; TCRdb's copy keeps in-frame clones and lacks some. Of 100,000 to 150,000 clones in the sample, roughly nine tenths were seen once. The sequencing here drew on peripheral blood, taken on day 0 of AZD1222 vaccination. The source of these receptors is an adult in good health.

The V and J genes are TRBV2 and TRBJ2-3, with D unresolved. V was shortened by 3 bases and J by 6 bases, with 10 bases between the two germline ends. Germline CDR1 is SNHLY and CDR2 is FYNNEI. This CDR3 region has 13 residues. The chain's CDR3 is CASSETPRDTQYF. CDR3 DNA: TGTGCCAGCAGTGAGACCCCCAGGGATACGCAGTATTTT.

V usage is TRBV5-6 and J usage is TRBJ2-7, with TRBD2 matching 7 bases. Germline assignment: CDR1 SGHDT and CDR2 YYEEEE. The CDR3 contains 17 residues. Trimming took 0 bases from V and 0 from J; bases not matched to a gene: 9. This CDR3 is CASSLEGSGSSSYEQYF. The CDR3 DNA follows: TGTGCCAGCAGCTTGGAAGGTAGCGGGTCGAGCTCCTACGAGCAGTACTTC.

The chain couples TRBV24-1 to TRBJ2-3; TRBD1 matches at 9 bases. Germline assignment: CDR1 KGHDR and CDR2 SFDVKD. This CDR3 has 15 amino acids. The junction had 1 base not matched to a gene; V was cut back by 2 bases and J by 2 bases. CDR3 nucleotide sequence: TGTGCCACCAGTGATTGGGACAGGGTCACAGATACGCAGTATTTT. Protein sequence: CATSDWDRVTDTQYF.

This clone has only a few counts. The chain has TRBV28 and TRBJ1-6; weak D call: TRBD1 (6 bases). The CDR3 is 16 amino acids. V was cut by 2 bases and J by 9 bases, with 17 bases left in between. The V gene's germline CDR1 is MDHEN and CDR2 SYDVKM. CDR3 coding DNA: TGTGCCAGCAGTTTACCCCCACAGGGCCGAGGTTCACCCCTCCACTTT. It yields the protein CASSLPPQGRGSPLHF.

The chain uses TRBV15 and TRBJ2-1; TRBD2 might be the D (5 bases). V was shortened by 0 bases and J by 3 bases, with 9 bases between the two germline ends. The CDR3 covers 15 residues. Germline CDR1 is LNHNV and CDR2 is YYDKDF (reference sequence). CDR3 region: CATSREREGYNEQFF. The CDR3 nucleotides are TGTGCCACCAGCAGAGAACGCGAGGGCTACAATGAGCAGTTCTTC.

This clone was recorded a few times. The chain recombines TRBV19 with TRBJ1-4; D possibly corresponds to TRBD1 (5 bases). Trimming removed 7 bases at V and 7 bases at J, with 19 bases between. The CDR3 spans 15 residues. Germline CDR1 is LNHDA and CDR2 is SQIVND (reference sequence). Written as DNA, the CDR3 is TGTGCCAGTAACTCGGGGGGGAAAGAGGTTGAAAAACTGTTTTTT. Residues: CASNSGGKEVEKLFF.

This sequence joins TRBV6-1 and TRBJ1-5; 8 bases match TRBD1. The CDR3 sequence is 14 residues long. V lost 6 bases and J lost 6; bases outside the gene matches: 7. Per the germline V gene, CDR1 is MNHNS and CDR2 is SASEGT. In nucleotides, the CDR3 is TGTGCCAGCAGGTCGACAGGGGCAAGTCAGCCCCAGCATTTT. It encodes CASRSTGASQPQHF.

This chain links TRBV27 with TRBJ1-2; 9 bases are a match to TRBD1. Losses at the gene ends were 3 bases for V and 2 bases for J; bases not matched to a gene: 4. The germline CDR1 and CDR2 sequences are MNHEY and SMNVEV (reference sequence). The CDR3 spans 15 residues. The CDR3 spells CASSLVGTGNYGYTF. DNA for the CDR3: TGTGCCAGCAGTTTGGTCGGGACAGGGAACTATGGCTACACCTTC.

A few counts support this clone. Here the CDR3 DNA reads TGTGCCAGCAGCTTAGCGGGGGCGGGCGGTGCATCCTACGAGCAGTACTTC. It specifies CASSLAGAGGASYEQYF. The J gene is TRBJ2-7, the V gene TRBV11-1; D perhaps matches TRBD1 (6 bases). The length of the CDR3 is 17 residues. Germline CDR1 SGHAT, CDR2 FQDESV (reference sequence). V dropped 0 bases and J dropped 1 base, with 16 bases sitting between them.

The genes are TRBV6-5 and TRBJ2-7; D possibly uses TRBD1 or TRBD2 (5 bases each). CDR1 is MNHEY, CDR2 SVGAGI, per germline. The CDR3 is 13 residues long. V was cut by 8 bases and J by 5 bases, with 16 bases left in between. CDR3 sequence (DNA): TGTGCCAGCGGCCTACTGGGGGAGAACGAGCAGTACTTC. Translating gives CASGLLGENEQYF.